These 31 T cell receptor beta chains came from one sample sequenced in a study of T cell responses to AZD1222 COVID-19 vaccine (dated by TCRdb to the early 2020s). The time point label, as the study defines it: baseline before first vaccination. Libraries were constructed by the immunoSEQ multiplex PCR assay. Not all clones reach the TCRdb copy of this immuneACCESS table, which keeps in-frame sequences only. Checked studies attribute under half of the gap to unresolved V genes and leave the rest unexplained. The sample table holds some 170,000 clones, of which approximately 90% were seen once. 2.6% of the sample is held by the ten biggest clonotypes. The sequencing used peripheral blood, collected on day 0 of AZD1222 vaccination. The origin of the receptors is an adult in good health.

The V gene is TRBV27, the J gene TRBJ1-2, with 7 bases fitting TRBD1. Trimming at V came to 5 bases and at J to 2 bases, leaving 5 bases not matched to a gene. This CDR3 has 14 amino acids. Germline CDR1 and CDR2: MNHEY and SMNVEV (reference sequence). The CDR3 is CASSRTGGNYGYTF. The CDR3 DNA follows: TGTGCCAGCAGTCGGACAGGCGGCAACTATGGCTACACCTTC.

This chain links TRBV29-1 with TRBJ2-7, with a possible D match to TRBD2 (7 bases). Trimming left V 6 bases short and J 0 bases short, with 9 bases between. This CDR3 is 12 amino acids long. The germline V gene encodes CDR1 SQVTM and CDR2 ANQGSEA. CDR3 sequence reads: CSVGGRSYEQYF. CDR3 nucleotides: TGCAGCGTCGGGGGGCGCTCCTACGAGCAGTACTTC.

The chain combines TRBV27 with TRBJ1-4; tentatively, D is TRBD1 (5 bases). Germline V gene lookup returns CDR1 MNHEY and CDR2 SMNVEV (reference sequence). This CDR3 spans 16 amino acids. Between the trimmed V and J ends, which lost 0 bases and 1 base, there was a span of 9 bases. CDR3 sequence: CASSLSGEGTNEKLFF. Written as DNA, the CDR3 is TGTGCCAGCAGTTTATCGGGGGAGGGAACTAATGAAAAACTGTTTTTT.

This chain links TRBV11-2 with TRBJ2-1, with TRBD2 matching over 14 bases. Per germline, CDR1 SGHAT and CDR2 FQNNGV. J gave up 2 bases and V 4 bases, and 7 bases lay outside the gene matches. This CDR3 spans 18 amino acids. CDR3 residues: CASSSRTSGRIAYNEQFF. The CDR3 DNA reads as TGTGCCAGCAGCTCCCGGACTAGCGGGAGGATCGCCTACAATGAGCAGTTCTTC.

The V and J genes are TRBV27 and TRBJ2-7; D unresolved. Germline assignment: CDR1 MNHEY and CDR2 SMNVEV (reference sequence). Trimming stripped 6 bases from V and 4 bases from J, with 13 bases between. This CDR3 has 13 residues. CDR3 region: CASSLGTEYEQYF. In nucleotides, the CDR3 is TGTGCCAGCAGCCTGGGAACGGAATACGAGCAGTACTTC.

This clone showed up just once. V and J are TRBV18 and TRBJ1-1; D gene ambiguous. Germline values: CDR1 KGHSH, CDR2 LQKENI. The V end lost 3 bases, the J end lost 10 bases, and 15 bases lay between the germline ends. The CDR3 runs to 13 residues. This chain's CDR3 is CASSPGPSERAFF. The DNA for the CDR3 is TGTGCCAGCTCACCCGGGCCTTCTGAGCGAGCTTTCTTT. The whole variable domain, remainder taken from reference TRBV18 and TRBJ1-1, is NAGVMQNPRHLVRRRGQEARLRCSPMKGHSHVYWYRQLPEEGLKFMVYLQKENIIDESGMPKERFSAEFPKEGPSILRIQQVVRGDSAAYFCASSPGPSERAFFGQGTRLTVV.

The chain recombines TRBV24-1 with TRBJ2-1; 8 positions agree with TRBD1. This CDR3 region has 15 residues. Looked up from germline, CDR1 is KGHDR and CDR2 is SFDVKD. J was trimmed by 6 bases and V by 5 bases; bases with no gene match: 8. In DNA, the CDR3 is TGTGCCACCAGTGTAGACAGGGGAGGAGGCAATGAGCAGTTCTTC. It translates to CATSVDRGGGNEQFF.

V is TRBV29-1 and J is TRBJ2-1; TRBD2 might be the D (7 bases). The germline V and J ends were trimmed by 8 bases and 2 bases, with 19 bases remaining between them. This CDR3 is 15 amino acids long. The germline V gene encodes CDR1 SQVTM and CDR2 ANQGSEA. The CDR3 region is CSFDGGPQTYNEQFF. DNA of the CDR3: TGCAGCTTCGACGGGGGGCCCCAAACCTACAATGAGCAGTTCTTC.

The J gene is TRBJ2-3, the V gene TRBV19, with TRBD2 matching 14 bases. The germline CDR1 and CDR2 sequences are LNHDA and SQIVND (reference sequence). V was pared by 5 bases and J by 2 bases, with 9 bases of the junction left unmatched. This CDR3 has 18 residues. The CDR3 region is CASSLGTSGSSLTDTQYF. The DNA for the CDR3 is TGTGCCAGTAGTCTGGGGACTAGCGGGAGTAGTCTCACAGATACGCAGTATTTT.

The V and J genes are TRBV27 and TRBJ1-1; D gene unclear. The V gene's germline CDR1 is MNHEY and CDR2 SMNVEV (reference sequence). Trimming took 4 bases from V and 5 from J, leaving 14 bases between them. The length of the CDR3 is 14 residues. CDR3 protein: CASSSRRWRTEAFF. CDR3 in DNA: TGTGCCAGCAGTTCCCGCCGGTGGCGGACTGAAGCTTTCTTT.

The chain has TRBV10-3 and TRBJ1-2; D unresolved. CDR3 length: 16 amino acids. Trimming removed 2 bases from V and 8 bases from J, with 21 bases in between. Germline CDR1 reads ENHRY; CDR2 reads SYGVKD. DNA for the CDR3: TGTGCCATCAGTGAGCCCGACTACCCGGCGATGGGGGGCTACACCTTC. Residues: CAISEPDYPAMGGYTF.

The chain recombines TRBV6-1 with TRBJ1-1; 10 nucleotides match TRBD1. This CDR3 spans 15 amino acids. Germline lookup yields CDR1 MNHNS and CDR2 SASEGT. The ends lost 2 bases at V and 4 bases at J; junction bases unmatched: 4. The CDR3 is CASSETGTGATEAFF. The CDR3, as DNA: TGTGCCAGCAGTGAAACAGGGACAGGGGCCACTGAAGCTTTCTTT.

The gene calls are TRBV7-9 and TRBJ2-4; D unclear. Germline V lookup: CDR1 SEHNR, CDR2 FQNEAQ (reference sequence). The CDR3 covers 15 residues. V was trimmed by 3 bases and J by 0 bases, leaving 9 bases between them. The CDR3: CASSLSEIAKNIQYF. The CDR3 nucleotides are TGTGCCAGCAGCTTGAGCGAGATAGCCAAAAACATTCAGTACTTC.

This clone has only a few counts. The CDR3 reads CASSLGGGHNEQFF. DNA of the CDR3: TGTGCCAGCAGCTTGGGCGGGGGACACAATGAGCAGTTCTTC. V usage is TRBV25-1 and J usage is TRBJ2-1, with 7 bases that match TRBD2. This CDR3 is 14 amino acids long. Unmatched junction bases numbered 7, after V lost 6 bases and J lost 5 bases. Per the germline V gene, CDR1 is MGHDK and CDR2 is SYGVNS.

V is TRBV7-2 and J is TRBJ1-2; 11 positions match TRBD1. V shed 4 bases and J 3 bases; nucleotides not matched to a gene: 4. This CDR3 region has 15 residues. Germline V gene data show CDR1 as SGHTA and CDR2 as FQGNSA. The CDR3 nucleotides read TGTGCCAGCAGCTGGGGGGGACAGGGGGACTATGGCTACACCTTC. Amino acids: CASSWGGQGDYGYTF.

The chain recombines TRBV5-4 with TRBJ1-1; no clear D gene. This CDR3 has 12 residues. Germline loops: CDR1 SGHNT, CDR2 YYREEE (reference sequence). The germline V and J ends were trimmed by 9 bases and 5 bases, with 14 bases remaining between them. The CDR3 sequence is CATQSAGTEAFF. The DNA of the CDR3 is TGTGCCACCCAGTCCGCCGGGACTGAAGCTTTCTTT.

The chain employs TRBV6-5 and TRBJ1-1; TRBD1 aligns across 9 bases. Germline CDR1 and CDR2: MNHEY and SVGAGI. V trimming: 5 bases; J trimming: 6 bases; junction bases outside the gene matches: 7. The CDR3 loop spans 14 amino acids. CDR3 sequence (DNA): TGTGCCAGCAGTCAATCCGGGACAGGGTCTGAAGCTTTCTTT. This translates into CASSQSGTGSEAFF.

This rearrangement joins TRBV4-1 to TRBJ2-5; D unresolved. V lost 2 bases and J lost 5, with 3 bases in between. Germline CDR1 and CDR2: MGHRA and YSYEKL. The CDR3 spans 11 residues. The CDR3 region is CASSQMETQYF. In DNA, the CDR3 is TGCGCCAGCAGCCAAATGGAGACCCAGTACTTC.

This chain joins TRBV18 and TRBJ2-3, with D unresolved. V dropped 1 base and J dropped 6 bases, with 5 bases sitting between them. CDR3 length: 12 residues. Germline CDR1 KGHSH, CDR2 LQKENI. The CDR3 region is CASSPLEDTQYF. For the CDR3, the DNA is TGTGCCAGCTCACCACTAGAGGATACGCAGTATTTT.

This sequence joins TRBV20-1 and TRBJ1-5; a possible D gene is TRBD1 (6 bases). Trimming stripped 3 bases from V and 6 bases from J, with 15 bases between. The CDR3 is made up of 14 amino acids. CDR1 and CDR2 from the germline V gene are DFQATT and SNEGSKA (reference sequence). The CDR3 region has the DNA TGCAGTGCTAGTCAGGGGCCGAGCGTTCAGCCCCAGCATTTT. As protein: CSASQGPSVQPQHF.

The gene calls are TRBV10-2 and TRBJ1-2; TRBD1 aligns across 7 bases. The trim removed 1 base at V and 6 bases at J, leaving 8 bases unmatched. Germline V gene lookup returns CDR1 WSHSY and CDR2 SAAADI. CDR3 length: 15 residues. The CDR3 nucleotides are TGCGCCAGCAGTGAGTACACAGGGGCGGGAGATGGCTACACCTTC. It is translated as CASSEYTGAGDGYTF.

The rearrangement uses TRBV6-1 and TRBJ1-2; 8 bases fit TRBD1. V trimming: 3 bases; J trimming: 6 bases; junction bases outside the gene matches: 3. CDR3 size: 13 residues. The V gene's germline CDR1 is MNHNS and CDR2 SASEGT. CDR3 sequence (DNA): TGTGCCAGCAGTGAGAGACAGGGGCATGGCTACACCTTC. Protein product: CASSERQGHGYTF.

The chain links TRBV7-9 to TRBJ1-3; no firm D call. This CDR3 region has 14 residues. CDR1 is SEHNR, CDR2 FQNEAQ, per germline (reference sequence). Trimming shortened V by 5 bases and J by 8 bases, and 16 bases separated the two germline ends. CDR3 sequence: CASSKAGPIDTIYF. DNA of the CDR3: TGTGCCAGCAGCAAAGCCGGACCTATTGACACCATATATTTT.

The chain's CDR3 is CATSDSQGGSLRDTQYF. As DNA, the CDR3 is TGTGCCACCAGTGATTCGCAGGGAGGGAGTTTAAGGGATACGCAGTATTTT. This chain connects TRBV24-1 to TRBJ2-3; 7 positions match TRBD2. J lost 6 bases, V lost 2 bases, and 13 bases had no gene match. The CDR3 contains 17 residues. CDR1 and CDR2 from the germline V gene are KGHDR and SFDVKD.

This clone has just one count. This CDR3 is CSVVEGSPQTGELFF. CDR3 DNA: TGCAGCGTTGTAGAGGGCAGCCCCCAGACCGGGGAGCTGTTTTTT. J is TRBJ2-2 and V is TRBV29-1, with D possibly TRBD2 on 5 matching bases. CDR1 and CDR2 (germline): SQVTM, ANQGSEA. Trimming took off 4 bases at V and 5 bases at J, with 17 bases between the two ends. The CDR3 loop spans 15 amino acids.

The CDR3 DNA is TGTGCCAGCAGCCCCCTCGCCGGGGATGTCGCTGAAGCTTTCTTT. Its translation is CASSPLAGDVAEAFF. This sequence joins TRBV7-6 and TRBJ1-1, with D unresolved. Trimming shortened V by 5 bases and J by 6 bases, and 19 bases separated the two germline ends. CDR3 length: 15 residues. Germline assignment: CDR1 SGHVS and CDR2 FNYEAQ.

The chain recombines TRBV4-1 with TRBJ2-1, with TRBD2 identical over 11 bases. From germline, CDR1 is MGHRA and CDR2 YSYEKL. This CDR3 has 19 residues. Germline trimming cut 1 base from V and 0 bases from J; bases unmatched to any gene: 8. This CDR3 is CASSQVSLAGGSSYNEQFF. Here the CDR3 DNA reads TGCGCCAGCAGCCAAGTTAGCCTAGCGGGAGGTAGCTCCTACAATGAGCAGTTCTTC.

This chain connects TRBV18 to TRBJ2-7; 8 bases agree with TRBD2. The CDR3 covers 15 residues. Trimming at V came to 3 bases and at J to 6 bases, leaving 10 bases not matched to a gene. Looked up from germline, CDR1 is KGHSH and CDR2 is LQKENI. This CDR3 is CASSPIPGLESEQYF. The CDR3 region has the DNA TGTGCCAGCTCACCCATACCGGGACTAGAAAGCGAGCAGTACTTC.

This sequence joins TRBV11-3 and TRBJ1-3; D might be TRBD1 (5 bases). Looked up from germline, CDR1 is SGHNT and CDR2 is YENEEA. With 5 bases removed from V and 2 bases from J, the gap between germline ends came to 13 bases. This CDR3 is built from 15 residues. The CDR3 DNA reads TGTGCCAGCAGCCCCGCCGGGACCCCTGGAAACACCATATATTTT. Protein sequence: CASSPAGTPGNTIYF.

For the CDR3, the DNA is TGTGCCAGCAGCCCCGGGACAGGCGACGAAAAACTGTTTTTT. This encodes CASSPGTGDEKLFF. V usage is TRBV7-9 and J usage is TRBJ1-4, with 8 bases lining up with TRBD1. Unmatched junction bases numbered 7, after V lost 5 bases and J lost 8 bases. Germline CDR1 SEHNR, CDR2 FQNEAQ (reference sequence). The CDR3 runs 14 residues. The full variable domain, with the rest looked up from reference TRBV7-9 and TRBJ1-4, is DTGVSQNPRHKITKRGQNVTFRCDPISEHNRLYWYRQTLGQGPEFLTYFQNEAQLEKSRLLSDRFSAERPKGSFSTLEIQRTEQGDSAMYLCASSPGTGDEKLFFGSGTQLSVL.

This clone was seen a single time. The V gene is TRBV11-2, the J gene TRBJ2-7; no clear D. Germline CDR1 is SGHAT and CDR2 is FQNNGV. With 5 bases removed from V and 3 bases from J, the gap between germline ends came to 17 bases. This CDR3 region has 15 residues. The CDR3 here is CASSQPSQGLYEQYF. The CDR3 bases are TGTGCCAGCAGCCAGCCGAGCCAAGGGCTCTACGAGCAGTACTTC.